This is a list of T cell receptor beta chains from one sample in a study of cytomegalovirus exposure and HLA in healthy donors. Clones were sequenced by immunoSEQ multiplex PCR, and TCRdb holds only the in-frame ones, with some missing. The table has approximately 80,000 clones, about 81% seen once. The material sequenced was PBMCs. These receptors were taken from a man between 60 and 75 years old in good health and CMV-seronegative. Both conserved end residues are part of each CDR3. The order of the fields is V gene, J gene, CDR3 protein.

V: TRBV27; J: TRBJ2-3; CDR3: CASSLDRSTDTQYF
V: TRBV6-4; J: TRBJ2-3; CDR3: CASSPLLGTDTQYF
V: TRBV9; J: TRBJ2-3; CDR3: CVSSVGTGGGRRDTQYF
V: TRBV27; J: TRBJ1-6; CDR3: CASLPRDSRNSPLHF
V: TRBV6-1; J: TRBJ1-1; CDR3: CASSPQGTAEAFF
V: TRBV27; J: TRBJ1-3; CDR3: CASTDQEDLGNTIYF
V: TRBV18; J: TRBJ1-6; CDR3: CASSPRTVNSPLHF
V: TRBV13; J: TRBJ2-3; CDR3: CASSLGGLHSGDTQYF
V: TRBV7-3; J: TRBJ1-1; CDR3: CASSLAGSGGAFF
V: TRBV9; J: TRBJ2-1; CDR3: CASSVAAGGYNEQFF
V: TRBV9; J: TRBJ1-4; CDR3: CASSVAGDEKLFF
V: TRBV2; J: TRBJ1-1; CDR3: CASTGHMNTEAFF
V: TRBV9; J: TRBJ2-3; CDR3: CASSVASGTASTDTQYF
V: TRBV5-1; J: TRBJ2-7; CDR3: CASSLATGQGAIEQYF
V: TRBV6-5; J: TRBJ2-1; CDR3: CASSYSKFGNEQFF
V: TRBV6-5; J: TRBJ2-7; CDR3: CAAGLTGDYEQYF
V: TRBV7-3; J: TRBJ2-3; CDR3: CASSLREGDNRYF
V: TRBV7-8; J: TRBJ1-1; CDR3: CASSLQGRVTEAFF
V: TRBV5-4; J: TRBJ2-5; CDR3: CASRPLAGGLETQYF
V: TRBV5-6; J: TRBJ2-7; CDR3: CASSVLGGASSYEQYF
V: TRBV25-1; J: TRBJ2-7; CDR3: CASSRGAYEQYF
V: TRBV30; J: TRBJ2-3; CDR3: CAWSVGTSGGSTDTQYF
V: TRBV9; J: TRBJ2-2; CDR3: CASGGQFTGELFF
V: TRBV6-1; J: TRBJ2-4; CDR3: CASSDPPGLAGALIKNIQYF
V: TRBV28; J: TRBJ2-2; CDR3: CASSLWGGLNTGELFF
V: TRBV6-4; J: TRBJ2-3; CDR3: CASSPSGGAGDTQYF
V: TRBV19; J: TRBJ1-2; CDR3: CASDPRQGNYGYTF
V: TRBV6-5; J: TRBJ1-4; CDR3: CASRTGGTNEKLFF
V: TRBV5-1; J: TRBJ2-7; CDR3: CASSLASPSEQYF
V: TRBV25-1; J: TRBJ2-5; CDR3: CASSELGGAVETQYF
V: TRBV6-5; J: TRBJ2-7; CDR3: CASSYADKPYEQYF
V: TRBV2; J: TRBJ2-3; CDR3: CASSPGRTTDTQYF
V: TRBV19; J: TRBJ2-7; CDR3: CASSAGQGSYEQYF
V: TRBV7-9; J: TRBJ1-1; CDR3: CASTESGAMNTEAFF
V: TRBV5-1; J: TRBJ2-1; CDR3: CASSLGQTSSYNEQFF
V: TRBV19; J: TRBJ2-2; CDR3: CASSATGVGGELFF
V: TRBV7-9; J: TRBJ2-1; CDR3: CSSSLDGEQFF
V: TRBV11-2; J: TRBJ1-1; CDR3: CASSFAGLNTEAFF
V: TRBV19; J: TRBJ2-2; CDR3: CASSLQGAQGGELFF
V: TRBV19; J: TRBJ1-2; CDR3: CASSILGYGHTF
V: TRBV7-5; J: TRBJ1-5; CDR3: CARSLPGQVNQPQHF
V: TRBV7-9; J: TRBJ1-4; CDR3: CSSSLGQAPTNEKLFF